Following are 26 T cell receptor beta chains from one sample sequenced in a study of cytomegalovirus exposure and HLA in healthy donors (dated by TCRdb to 2016 to 2017). Library preparation employed the immunoSEQ multiplex PCR assay. A mixture of 60 forward primers for TCR Vbeta segments and 13 reverse primers for TCR Jbeta segments was used in the multiplex PCR. This immuneACCESS table, as held by TCRdb, lists in-frame sequences with V and J called but not all clones. Of the missing ones, under half trace to an unresolved V gene in checked studies; the others have no known cause. The sample table lists around 150,000 clones, around 75% of them with a count of one. The ten largest clonotypes hold 10% to 12% of the sample. The sequenced material came from PBMCs. The receptor source for this set is a man between 18 and 35 years old in good health and CMV-seropositive.

The rearrangement links TRBV27 to TRBJ1-3; D uncertain. The V gene lost 2 bases and the J gene lost 4 bases, with 12 bases spanning the gap. This CDR3 is 15 amino acids long. Germline CDR1 MNHEY, CDR2 SMNVEV (reference sequence). The CDR3 bases are TGTGCCAGCAGTTTAATGGCTGGTGCCGGAAACACCATATATTTT. Encoded protein: CASSLMAGAGNTIYF.

This sequence joins TRBV5-6 and TRBJ1-4, with D maybe TRBD1 (6 bases). The CDR3 is 15 residues long. CDR1 and CDR2 (germline): SGHDT, YYEEEE. Trimming took 3 bases from V and 0 from J, leaving 9 bases between them. The CDR3 DNA sequence: TGTGCCAGCAGCTGGGGACACGCAACTAATGAAAAACTGTTTTTT. It codes for CASSWGHATNEKLFF.

This chain joins TRBV7-6 and TRBJ1-1; D is perhaps TRBD1 (5 bases). The germline V and J ends were trimmed by 1 base and 1 base, with 10 bases remaining between them. The CDR3 extends over 15 amino acids. Per germline, CDR1 SGHVS and CDR2 FNYEAQ. Here the CDR3 reads CASSLEDTSNTEAFF. CDR3 nucleotides: TGTGCCAGCAGCTTAGAGGACACTTCGAACACTGAAGCTTTCTTT.

The chain links TRBV15 to TRBJ1-4; 9 nucleotides agree with TRBD1. This CDR3 spans 15 amino acids. V trimming: 0 bases; J trimming: 6 bases; junction bases outside the gene matches: 2. The germline CDR1 and CDR2 sequences are LNHNV and YYDKDF (reference sequence). The CDR3 spells CATSRDDRGDEKLFF. CDR3 DNA sequence: TGTGCCACCAGCAGAGACGACAGGGGGGATGAAAAACTGTTTTTT.

V and J are TRBV2 and TRBJ1-5; D gene unclear. Trimming took 0 bases from V and 9 from J, leaving 12 bases between them. This CDR3 is built from 14 residues. Per germline, CDR1 SNHLY and CDR2 FYNNEI. Here the CDR3 DNA reads TGTGCCAGCAGTGAAGCGAGACACCTAACGCCCCAGCATTTT. Protein: CASSEARHLTPQHF.

V and J are TRBV28 and TRBJ2-5; the D gene is possibly TRBD1 (5 bases). The end of the DNA fits TRBJ2-7 better, so the J call may be wrong. Germline assignment: CDR1 MDHEN and CDR2 SYDVKM. The CDR3 runs 13 residues. This CDR3 is CASSQQDSYEQYF. In DNA, the CDR3 is TGTGCCAGCAGCCAACAGGATTCCTACGAGCAGTACTTC.

The chain combines TRBV11-2 with TRBJ2-7; 9 bases are a match to TRBD2. Germline assignment: CDR1 SGHAT and CDR2 FQNNGV. V shed 4 bases, J shed 1 base, and the junction held 5 bases outside the gene matches. The CDR3 extends over 15 amino acids. Written as DNA, the CDR3 is TGTGCCAGCAGCTCAACTAGCGGGCCTTCCTACGAGCAGTACTTC. Translation gives CASSSTSGPSYEQYF. Together with reference TRBV11-2 and TRBJ2-7, the CDR3 gives the full variable domain: EAGVAQSPRYKIIEKRQSVAFWCNPISGHATLYWYQQILGQGPKLLIQFQNNGVVDDSQLPKDRFSAERLKGVDSTLKIQPAKLEDSAVYLCASSSTSGPSYEQYFGPGTRLTVT.

The J gene is TRBJ1-1, the V gene TRBV6-5; D might be TRBD1 (6 bases). Germline V gives CDR1 MNHEY, CDR2 SVGAGI. This CDR3 comprises 15 residues. Trimming pared 5 bases from V and 0 bases from J, leaving 13 bases between. The chain's CDR3 is CASSLTGHLNTEAFF. The CDR3 nucleotides are TGTGCCAGCAGTCTTACGGGACACCTGAACACTGAAGCTTTCTTT.

This clone has a single count. The chain has TRBV30 and TRBJ2-7; TRBD1 matches at 11 bases. The CDR3 runs to 15 residues. J was trimmed by 3 bases and V by 2 bases; bases with no gene match: 6. Germline-derived CDR1 and CDR2 are GTSNPN and SVGIG (reference sequence). CDR3 DNA: TGTGCCTGGAGTCCCGGGACAGGGGGTGGCTACGAGCAGTACTTC. This sequence encodes CAWSPGTGGGYEQYF. The entire variable domain, with the rest obtained from reference TRBV30 and TRBJ2-7, is as follows: SQTIHQWPATLVQPVGSPLSLECTVEGTSNPNLYWYRQAAGRGLQLLFYSVGIGQISSEVPQNLSASRPQDRQFILSSKKLLLSDSGFYLCAWSPGTGGGYEQYFGPGTRLTVT.

This rearrangement joins TRBV5-4 to TRBJ2-5; possible D gene TRBD1, 5 bases. Germline V gene lookup returns CDR1 SGHNT and CDR2 YYREEE (reference sequence). The V end lost 0 bases, the J end lost 3 bases, and 15 bases lay between the germline ends. This CDR3 has 16 amino acids. The CDR3 is CASSLVRGRRKETQYF. CDR3 DNA: TGTGCCAGCAGCTTGGTAAGGGGTAGGCGGAAAGAGACCCAGTACTTC. Supplemented by reference TRBV5-4 and TRBJ2-5, the full variable domain reads ETGVTQSPTHLIKTRGQQVTLRCSSQSGHNTVSWYQQALGQGPQFIFQYYREEENGRGNFPPRFSGLQFPNYSSELNVNALELDDSALYLCASSLVRGRRKETQYFGPGTRLLVL.

CDR3 protein: CASSPPDQPQHF. Written as DNA, the CDR3 is TGTGCCAGCTCACCTCCGGATCAGCCCCAGCATTTT. The genes are TRBV18 and TRBJ1-5; D is unresolved. This CDR3 region has 12 residues. Germline assignment: CDR1 KGHSH and CDR2 LQKENI. V was shortened by 3 bases and J by 5 bases, with 5 bases between the two germline ends.

The chain combines TRBV6-5 with TRBJ2-3, with D maybe TRBD2 (5 bases). The CDR3 length is 14 residues. V was pared by 6 bases and J by 0 bases, with 10 bases between. Germline-derived CDR1 and CDR2 are MNHEY and SVGAGI. CDR3 nucleotides: TGTGCCAGCAGCTACCAGCGGAGCACAGATACGCAGTATTTT. It is translated as CASSYQRSTDTQYF.

This clone was seen a handful of times. The V and J genes are TRBV7-2 and TRBJ2-7; a weak D match, TRBD2 (6 bases). The CDR3 extends over 14 amino acids. CDR1 is SGHTA, CDR2 FQGNSA, per germline. Deletions cut 2 bases from V and 7 bases from J, with 15 bases between. Here the CDR3 DNA reads TGTGCCAGCAGCTTAAGCGGGTCCTACGGGGAGCAGTACTTC. As protein: CASSLSGSYGEQYF.

The CDR3 DNA reads TGTGCCAGCGGCTTTGGGCGGGAGGGCCTAGTCGGGGAGCTGTTTTTT. It codes for CASGFGREGLVGELFF. V and J are TRBV9 and TRBJ2-2; 9 bases map to TRBD2. The CDR3 is made up of 16 amino acids. Per the germline V gene, CDR1 is SGDLS and CDR2 is YYNGEE. V dropped 7 bases and J dropped 7; count of bases not matched to a gene: 14.

The CDR3 DNA reads TGTGCCAGCAGCAACCGGGAGGGCACAGATACGCAGTATTTT. As protein: CASSNREGTDTQYF. This rearrangement joins TRBV28 to TRBJ2-3; 7 bases align to TRBD2. The CDR3 contains 14 residues. The germline V gene encodes CDR1 MDHEN and CDR2 SYDVKM. Unmatched junction bases numbered 4, after V lost 6 bases and J lost 1 base.

This chain links TRBV2 with TRBJ2-6; 7 bases agree with TRBD2. With 8 bases clipped from V and 3 bases from J, the junction kept 4 bases outside the gene matches. The V gene's germline CDR1 is SNHLY and CDR2 FYNNEI. The CDR3 length is 14 residues. CDR3 coding DNA: TGTGCCAGCGATGGGGGGGTTGGGGCCAACGTCCTGACTTTC. This sequence encodes CASDGGVGANVLTF.

As regards this clone: Other DNA sequences in this specimen translate into the identical CDR3. The chain uses TRBV28 and TRBJ1-2, with D unresolved. Germline V gene lookup returns CDR1 MDHEN and CDR2 SYDVKM. V dropped 1 base and J dropped 4 bases, with 4 bases sitting between them. The CDR3 is made up of 12 amino acids. CDR3 sequence (DNA): TGTGCCAGCAGTTTATCCAGCTATGGCTACACCTTC. Amino acid sequence: CASSLSSYGYTF.

This chain links TRBV29-1 with TRBJ2-3; a possible D gene is TRBD2 (5 bases). Germline CDR1 is SQVTM and CDR2 is ANQGSEA. V was clipped by 1 base and J by 8 bases, with 16 bases between them. CDR3 length equals 14 residues. The CDR3 DNA sequence: TGCAGCGTTGAAGGGACCGGGAACGGATTTACGCAGTATTTT. Protein sequence: CSVEGTGNGFTQYF.

V gene TRBV2 combines with J gene TRBJ2-5; 9 bases agree with TRBD2. Per the germline V gene, CDR1 is SNHLY and CDR2 is FYNNEI. V was pared by 6 bases and J by 7 bases, with 9 bases of the junction left unmatched. This CDR3 region has 14 residues. The CDR3 loop is CASSAGTSSGTQYF. The CDR3 DNA reads TGTGCCAGCAGCGCTGGGACTAGCAGCGGGACCCAGTACTTC.

This sequence joins TRBV6-5 and TRBJ1-1; possibly TRBD1 for D (6 bases). Per germline, CDR1 MNHEY and CDR2 SVGAGI. V was pared by 4 bases and J by 4 bases, with 7 bases between. The CDR3 has 12 amino acids. The CDR3 protein is CASSSQGTEAFF. DNA for the CDR3: TGTGCCAGCAGTTCACAGGGCACTGAAGCTTTCTTT.

The V gene is TRBV5-4, the J gene TRBJ1-4, with D perhaps matching TRBD1 (6 bases). Germline CDR1 reads SGHNT; CDR2 reads YYREEE (reference sequence). V was trimmed by 4 bases and J by 5 bases, leaving 12 bases between them. This CDR3 is built from 14 residues. The CDR3 nucleotides are TGTGCCAGCAGCCCCGACAGGATGAATGAAAAACTGTTTTTT. Translated: CASSPDRMNEKLFF. Full variable domain (remainder filled in from reference TRBV5-4 and TRBJ1-4): ETGVTQSPTHLIKTRGQQVTLRCSSQSGHNTVSWYQQALGQGPQFIFQYYREEENGRGNFPPRFSGLQFPNYSSELNVNALELDDSALYLCASSPDRMNEKLFFGSGTQLSVL.

The chain has TRBV28 and TRBJ2-1; D perhaps matches TRBD2 (5 bases). The CDR3 spans 14 residues. Germline CDR1 is MDHEN and CDR2 is SYDVKM. Trimming took 5 bases from V and 5 from J, leaving 13 bases between them. In nucleotides, the CDR3 is TGTGCCAGCAGTCGTGTGACTACCAACAATGAGCAGTTCTTC. Translating it yields CASSRVTTNNEQFF.

The chain carries TRBV10-3 and TRBJ2-7, with D possibly being TRBD1 (5 bases). CDR3 length: 16 amino acids. V lost 2 bases and J 0 bases, leaving 14 bases between the germline ends. Per the germline V gene, CDR1 is ENHRY and CDR2 is SYGVKD. Written as DNA, the CDR3 is TGTGCCATCAGTGAGATAAGGGGCCCAAGCTCCTACGAGCAGTACTTC. It codes for CAISEIRGPSSYEQYF.

The chain recombines TRBV7-8 with TRBJ1-5; tentative D call: TRBD1 (5 bases). The CDR3 runs 15 residues. V shed 0 bases and J shed 7 bases, with 13 bases lying between them. Germline values: CDR1 SGHVS, CDR2 FQNEAQ. The CDR3 protein is CASSLAGQGRQPQHF. The CDR3 DNA is TGTGCCAGCAGCTTAGCTGGTCAGGGTAGGCAGCCCCAGCATTTT.

CDR3 in DNA: TGTGCCAGCAGCGTAAATAGTGCGACAGGGGGTAACGAGCAGTACTTC. Encoded protein: CASSVNSATGGNEQYF. The rearrangement uses TRBV11-1 and TRBJ2-7, with 9 bases aligning to TRBD1. The germline CDR1 and CDR2 sequences are SGHAT and FQDESV (reference sequence). The CDR3 covers 16 residues. Trimming removed 5 bases from V and 5 bases from J; junction bases left unmatched: 13. Variable domain in full (rest from reference TRBV11-1 and TRBJ2-7): EAEVAQSPRYKITEKSQAVAFWCDPISGHATLYWYRQILGQGPELLVQFQDESVVDDSQLPKDRFSAERLKGVDSTLKIQPAELGDSAMYLCASSVNSATGGNEQYFGPGTRLTVT.

A word on this clone: This is likely a read error, given that the CDR3 carries no conserved phenylalanine or tryptophan at its end. The rearrangement joins TRBV6-5 to TRBJ1-5; D possibly corresponds to TRBD1 (6 bases). Deletions cut 6 bases from V and 3 bases from J, with 15 bases between. The CDR3 extends over 15 amino acids. CDR1 and CDR2 from the germline V gene are MNHEY and SVGAGI. In DNA form, the CDR3 reads TGTGCCAGCAGCAGAGGGACACTGGACAATCAGCCCCAGCATCTT. Its protein product is CASSRGTLDNQPQHL.